This TCR beta chain is from a study of shared clonotypes between healthy human individuals. Germline V gene lookup returns CDR1 WSHSY and CDR2 SAAADI. The CDR3 is 14 amino acids. The junction had 3 bases not matched to a gene; V was cut back by 6 bases and J by 0 bases. The table came from immunoSEQ multiplex PCR; TCRdb's copy has only in-frame clones and leaves some out. The sample carries over a million clones, about 75% recorded once. This clone was recorded once. Every contributor of samples was a Caucasian grown-up residing in Nashville, Tennessee. Both subsets, CD45RA+ naive and CD45RA-negative memory, were split from the CD4+ cells.

The V and J genes are TRBV10-2 and TRBJ2-5; 8 nucleotides line up with TRBD2. The TCR sequence derives from a man aged 18 to 35 in good health. The sample was memory CD4+ T cells sorted from blood. Subset: CD45RA-negative fraction. The CDR3 protein is CASSRGGNQETQYF. DNA for the CDR3: TGCGCCAGCAGCCGCGGGGGGAACCAAGAGACCCAGTACTTC.